A selection of T cell receptor beta chains follows, all from one sample in a study of glioma-infiltrating T cells. TCRdb reanalysed the multiplex PCR reads using MiXCR and keeps one entry per CDR3 protein. The table lists some 17,000 distinct CDR3 sequences, roughly 64% of them singletons, with 42% in the top ten. The sample comprised glioma tissue, nonneoplastic brain tissue, or PBMCs (not recorded which). The receptor source for this set is a human donor with low-grade glioma or glioblastoma, undergoing nonglioma brain surgery, or in good health (not recorded which). Both conserved end residues are part of each CDR3. A D gene is named only where the DNA matches it firmly. A row's size may be missing; if present it is once, few, many or a size class.

size	V	D	length	J	CDR3	DNA
.	TRBV24-1	TRBD1	12	TRBJ1-5	CATGDRDQPQHF	TGTGCCACCGGGGACAGAGACCAGCCCCAGCATTTT
many	TRBV2	.	13	TRBJ1-1	CASRADSNTEAFF	TGTGCCAGCAGGGCGGACTCGAACACTGAAGCTTTCTTT
.	TRBV6-5	.	13	TRBJ2-7	CASSYGPEYEQYF	TGTGCCAGCAGTTACGGACCAGAGTACGAGCAGTACTTC
many	TRBV18	.	14	TRBJ2-5	CASSPPLQQETQYF	TGTGCCAGCTCACCACCGCTACAGCAAGAGACCCAGTACTTC
.	TRBV20-1	.	14	TRBJ1-3	CSSKEASSGNTIYF	TGCAGTTCCAAGGAAGCGAGCTCTGGAAACACCATATATTTT
few	TRBV15	TRBD2	17	TRBJ2-5	CATSKPPGGAGEETQYF	TGTGCCACCAGCAAACCCCCGGGGGGAGCGGGAGAAGAGACCCAGTACTTC
few	TRBV7-2	.	14	TRBJ2-1	CASRGRSSYNEQFF	TGTGCCAGCAGAGGGCGGAGCTCCTACAATGAGCAGTTCTTC
.	TRBV20-1	.	12	TRBJ2-5	CSGVRGHETQYF	TGCAGTGGGGTCAGGGGACACGAGACCCAGTACTTC
.	TRBV27	.	17	TRBJ2-7	CASSPDPGGTLTYEQYF	TGTGCCAGCAGTCCAGACCCCGGAGGGACGCTTACCTACGAGCAGTACTTC
.	TRBV7-2	.	14	TRBJ1-5	CASSSAGLGQPQHF	TGTGCCAGCAGCTCCGCGGGCCTTGGTCAGCCCCAGCATTTT
.	TRBV18	.	18	TRBJ2-3	CASSLPPARSLFTDTQYF	TGTGCCAGCTCACTCCCCCCAGCTCGTAGCCTGTTTACAGATACGCAGTATTTT
.	TRBV4-1	TRBD2	15	TRBJ2-1	CASRLAGEAYNEQFF	TGCGCCAGCAGACTAGCGGGAGAAGCCTACAATGAGCAGTTCTTC
.	TRBV6-1	.	13	TRBJ1-1	CASSGNMNTEAFF	TGTGCCAGCAGTGGTAATATGAACACTGAAGCTTTCTTT
.	TRBV20-1	.	12	TRBJ2-1	CSARGAVYEQFF	TGCAGTGCTAGGGGAGCGGTCTATGAGCAGTTCTTC
.	TRBV2	.	13	TRBJ2-5	CASSVRQQETQYF	TGTGCCAGCAGTGTAAGGCAGCAAGAGACCCAGTACTTC
few	TRBV20-1	TRBD2	15	TRBJ2-7	CSDSPWTSGINEQYF	TGCAGTGACTCACCCTGGACTAGCGGCATTAACGAGCAGTACTTC
.	TRBV6-5	TRBD1	15	TRBJ2-7	CASSPDRGKTYEQYF	TGTGCCAGCAGTCCCGACAGGGGGAAGACCTACGAGCAGTACTTC
.	TRBV14	TRBD1	13	TRBJ2-7	CASSQGQGAKQYF	TGTGCCAGCAGCCAAGGTCAGGGGGCAAAGCAGTACTTC
once	TRBV7-8	.	13	TRBJ2-5	CASSLERGETQYF	TGTGCCAGCAGCTTAGAAAGGGGAGAGACCCAGTACTTC
.	TRBV6-9	.	15	TRBJ1-5	CASSYNRGSNQPQHF	TGTGCCAGCAGTTACAACCGGGGGAGCAATCAGCCCCAGCATTTT
.	TRBV25-1	.	12	TRBJ1-1	CASSRVHTEAFF	TGTGCCAGCAGCAGGGTGCACACTGAAGCTTTCTTT
.	TRBV20-1	.	12	TRBJ1-6	CSAIDNSSPLHF	TGCAGTGCTATAGACAATTCTTCACCCCTCCACTTT
few	TRBV6-1	.	11	TRBJ1-1	CASSQTREAFF	TGTGCCAGCAGTCAGACCCGTGAAGCTTTCTTT
.	TRBV6-5	.	13	TRBJ1-1	CASSYFEDTEAFF	TGTGCCAGCAGTTACTTTGAGGACACTGAAGCTTTCTTT
.	TRBV25-1	.	15	TRBJ2-3	CASSDWDIGTDTQYF	TGTGCCAGCAGTGATTGGGACATCGGCACAGATACGCAGTATTTT
many	TRBV4-1	.	17	TRBJ1-6	CASSLRTRQANNSPLHF	TGCGCCAGCAGCCTACGGACAAGACAGGCAAATAATTCACCCCTCCACTTT
.	TRBV19	TRBD1	14	TRBJ1-5	CASSFTGGRQPQHF	TGTGCCAGTAGTTTTACAGGGGGAAGGCAGCCCCAGCATTTT
.	TRBV20-1	TRBD1	15	TRBJ2-7	CSAREDWTGTYGQYF	TGTAGTGCTAGAGAAGATTGGACAGGGACCTACGGGCAGTACTTC
many	TRBV12-3/TRBV12-4	TRBD1	14	TRBJ2-1	CASGGQGAANEQFF	TGTGCCAGCGGGGGACAGGGAGCGGCCAATGAGCAGTTCTTC
once	TRBV25-1	.	11	TRBJ2-1	CASSPYDELFF	TGTGCCAGCAGTCCCTACGATGAGCTGTTCTTC
.	TRBV6-2/TRBV6-3	.	14	TRBJ1-1	CASSYGGLGTEAFF	TGTGCCAGCAGTTACGGGGGGCTGGGCACTGAAGCTTTCTTT
.	TRBV7-2	.	14	TRBJ2-3	CASSLWTDTDTQYF	TGTGCCAGCAGCTTATGGACGGATACAGATACGCAGTATTTT
many	TRBV11-1	TRBD1	16	TRBJ2-7	CASSLPPGTGTYEQYF	TGTGCCAGCAGCCTCCCACCCGGGACAGGGACGTACGAGCAGTACTTC
.	TRBV6-2/TRBV6-3	.	14	TRBJ2-2	CASSHSALSGELFF	TGTGCCAGCAGTCACTCAGCCCTCTCAGGGGAGCTGTTTTTT
.	TRBV20-1	TRBD2	13	TRBJ2-1	CSAFSGTSGGQFF	TGCAGTGCTTTCTCCGGGACTAGCGGGGGGCAGTTCTTC
.	TRBV10-3	.	13	TRBJ1-1	CAISPRQDTEAFF	TGTGCCATCAGTCCTAGACAGGACACTGAAGCTTTCTTT
.	TRBV6-2/TRBV6-3	.	16	TRBJ2-5	CASSYSARDSFETQSF	TGTGCCAGCAGTTATTCTGCCAGGGATTCATTTGAGACCCAGTCCTTC
.	TRBV12-3/TRBV12-4	.	15	TRBJ1-5	CASSLVDGSNQPQHF	TGTGCCAGCAGTTTAGTCGACGGAAGCAATCAGCCCCAGCATTTT
.	TRBV6-2/TRBV6-3	.	15	TRBJ1-1	CASSYSRRPGTEAFF	TGTGCCAGCAGTTATTCCCGCCGTCCGGGGACTGAAGCTTTCTTT
many	TRBV7-9	TRBD2	14	TRBJ2-7	CASSGERDPYEQYF	TGTGCCAGCAGCGGGGAGCGGGACCCCTACGAGCAGTACTTC
few	TRBV12-3/TRBV12-4	.	14	TRBJ1-1	CASNPGRTNTEAFF	TGTGCCAGCAACCCGGGACGGACGAACACTGAAGCTTTCTTT
.	TRBV27	.	13	TRBJ2-7	CPSSFSGGYEHYF	TGTCCCAGCAGTTTTTCTGGGGGATACGAGCATTACTTC
medium-sized	TRBV25-1	.	16	TRBJ2-7	CASSEGEGGVHYEQYF	TGTGCCAGCAGTGAAGGAGAAGGAGGGGTCCACTACGAGCAGTACTTC
.	TRBV19	.	16	TRBJ2-3	CASSIPTWGLTDTQYF	TGTGCCAGTAGTATTCCGACATGGGGCCTCACAGATACCCAGTATTTT
many	TRBV20-1	.	15	TRBJ2-1	CSARDRQTTYNEQFF	TGCAGTGCTAGAGATCGACAGACAACCTACAATGAGCAGTTCTTC
.	TRBV29-1	.	12	TRBJ1-1	CSVGEDDTEAFF	TGCAGCGTGGGGGAGGATGACACTGAAGCTTTCTTT
.	TRBV18	TRBD1	15	TRBJ2-5	CASSPTTGGVETQYF	TGTGCCAGCTCACCAACCACAGGGGGCGTCGAGACCCAGTACTTC